A single TCR beta chain is shown here with its context. This clone was detected only once. Its antigen is currently not known. It has no much larger one-base neighbor in the sample; base qualities were not kept. In the prospective study, participants were about 18 to 95 years old, resided in around 25 geographic areas of the United States, and were enrolled through a virtual design. In the prospective study, participants were assigned to cohorts based on the clinical history participants reported in a screening survey and a study questionnaire. In the prospective study, whole blood, serum and a nasopharyngeal or oropharyngeal swab were collected from each participant by mobile phlebotomists. Additional blood draws and questionnaires over an approximately two-month period could optionally be provided by prospective study participants. Prospective study blood samples were shipped either frozen or at room temperature before DNA extraction.

TCRbeta CDR3 regions were amplified from genomic DNA using the immunoSEQ Assay, a bias-controlled multiplex PCR. In the authors' own workflow: Within the assay, amplification of reference gene primers was used to estimate how many nucleated cells each sample contained. Sequence reads were collapsed and filtered to measure the absolute abundance of every unique TCRbeta CDR3 rearrangement. For each sample, productive Simpson clonality was calculated by taking the square root of Simpson's diversity index across productive rearrangements. TCRdb re-hosts the immuneACCESS table, in-frame sequences only. Its copies lack some clones; in the studies checked, an unresolved V gene accounts for under half of them, and the cause for the rest is not known. D and trimming come from the DNA, and the V and J calls and clone size come from that table. The sample table holds around 230,000 clones, of which around 88% were seen once. The top ten clones comprise 2.5% of the sample.

From a lookup of the germline V gene, CDR1 and CDR2 are ENHRY and SYGVKD. The CDR3 goes from the cysteine to the phenylalanine over 16 residues. Solely the CDR3 DNA is kept, with 48 bases framed from the first base. V gives up 2 bases and J gives up 4 bases, and the segment between their germline ends measures 17 bases. The data were taken from a study of blood T cell repertoires in COVID-19 (dated by TCRdb to the early 2020s). Study-wide context: Samples from collaborators originated in the United States, Italy and Spain and spanned both the acute and convalescent phases of COVID-19. A de-identified subject ID, COVID-19 status, age in years and sex were almost always included in the sample metadata. The prospective study material was composed of cDNA or gDNA derived from T cells, B-cell-depleted T cells, or PBMCs. Where available, HLA class I and class II types were taken from metadata supplied by the sample provider and were not determined by assay-based typing. Samples were obtained from the ongoing ImmuneRACE study (first 160 participants) and from approximately 1,200 subjects provided by 6 global collaborators. Deeply sampled blood TCRbeta repertoires from subjects exposed to, actively infected with, or recovered from COVID-19 were included in the dataset. A freely available public database, intended as a resource for researchers studying the immune response to SARS-CoV-2, is where the repertoires were released.

Overall study results and their limits: The quantity of clinical and demographic metadata differed by source and by participant and was supplied without curation.

The sequence was obtained from a middle-aged woman with acute COVID-19. This sequence uses TRBV10-3 and TRBJ1-2; a weak D assignment points to TRBD1 (5 bases agree). Source material: PBMCs or T cells enriched from blood (not recorded which). The nucleotide sequence is TGTGCCATCAGTGAGGGGTGGGGCCCGGAGGGCTATGGCTACACCTTC. Its translation reads: CAISEGWGPEGYGYTF.